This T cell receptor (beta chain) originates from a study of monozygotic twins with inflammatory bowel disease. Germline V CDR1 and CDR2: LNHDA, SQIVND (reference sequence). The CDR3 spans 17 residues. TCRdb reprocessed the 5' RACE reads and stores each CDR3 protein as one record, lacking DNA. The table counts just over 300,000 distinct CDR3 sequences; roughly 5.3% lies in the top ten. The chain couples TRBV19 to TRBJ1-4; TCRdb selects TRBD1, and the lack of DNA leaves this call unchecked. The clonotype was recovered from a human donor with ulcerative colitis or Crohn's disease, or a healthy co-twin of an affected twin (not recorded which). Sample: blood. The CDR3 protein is CASSQNSNRGVREKLFF.